This T cell receptor (beta chain) was documented in a study of cytomegalovirus exposure and HLA in healthy donors. Concerning this clone itself: Its antigen is as yet unknown.

Use of 60 Vbeta and 13 Jbeta primers characterized the PCR. This table comes from immunoSEQ multiplex PCR, and its TCRdb copy is limited to in-frame clones, with some not included. Of around 100,000 clones in the sample, roughly 80% were seen once. V lost 3 bases, J lost 4 bases, and 9 bases lay in between. The CDR3 covers 13 residues. Germline-derived CDR1 and CDR2 are MNHEY and SMNVEV (reference sequence). Those who donated were healthy bone marrow donors. Study-wide points: It was approximately 160 TCR beta chains that were listed as cytomegalovirus-associated.

This chain joins TRBV27 and TRBJ1-1, with D possibly matching TRBD1 (5 bases). This sequence originates from a man aged 25 to 40 in good health and CMV-seropositive. Sequenced material: PBMCs. The CDR3 nucleotides read TGTGCCAGCAGTTTGGTGGGGCCCACTGAAGCTTTCTTT. Translated, it gives CASSLVGPTEAFF.